These 10 T cell receptor beta chains share one sample of origin, sequenced in a study of shared clonotypes between healthy human individuals. Data came from immunoSEQ multiplex PCR; TCRdb stores just in-frame clones and leaves some out. Of some 300,000 clones in the sample, around 79% are singletons; the top ten hold roughly 10%. Material for sequencing was memory CD4+ T cells sorted from blood. Specified subset: CD45RA-negative fraction. The receptor set was obtained from a man aged 25 to 40 in good health.

V usage is TRBV18 and J usage is TRBJ2-2, with D maybe TRBD1 (5 bases). Trimming cost V 6 bases and J 3 bases, with 11 bases left between them. The CDR3 runs 14 residues. Per the germline V gene, CDR1 is KGHSH and CDR2 is LQKENI. In DNA, the CDR3 is TGTGCCAGCTCTGCAGGGTCTGACACCGGGGAGCTGTTTTTT. The encoded protein is CASSAGSDTGELFF.

The genes are TRBV10-3 and TRBJ2-5, with D perhaps being TRBD1 or TRBD2 (5 bases each). The CDR3 loop spans 14 amino acids. Germline V gene lookup returns CDR1 ENHRY and CDR2 SYGVKD. Trimming left V 6 bases short and J 5 bases short, with 16 bases between. The CDR3 nucleotides read TGTGCCATCAGGGCCGGGACGGCCGGCGAGACCCAGTACTTC. This encodes CAIRAGTAGETQYF.

V gene TRBV13 combines with J gene TRBJ1-2; TRBD1 might be the D (5 bases). Germline CDR1 and CDR2: PRHDT and FYEKMQ (reference sequence). This CDR3 region has 16 residues. The V and J ends lost 1 base and 6 bases respectively, with 18 bases between them. CDR3 region: CASSLDLREGFNGYTF. The CDR3 DNA sequence: TGTGCCAGCAGCTTAGATCTCCGGGAGGGGTTCAATGGCTACACCTTC.

Here the CDR3 DNA reads TGTGCCAGCAGTGCCGCTTTGACAGGGGCGGCGGGCTACACCTTC. Amino acids: CASSAALTGAAGYTF. This sequence joins TRBV2 and TRBJ1-2, with 8 bases that match TRBD1. This CDR3 is built from 15 residues. Germline CDR1 is SNHLY and CDR2 is FYNNEI. V shed 4 bases, J shed 8 bases, and the junction held 12 bases outside the gene matches.

This sequence joins TRBV14 and TRBJ2-5, with TRBD1 as a possible D gene (6 bases). V was cut by 4 bases and J by 5 bases, with 17 bases left in between. From germline, CDR1 is SGHDN and CDR2 FVKESK. The length of the CDR3 is 15 residues. The CDR3 loop is CASSLRGTGLETQYF. The CDR3 DNA is TGTGCCAGCAGCCTACGGGGAACAGGGTTGGAGACCCAGTACTTC.

The genes are TRBV30 and TRBJ1-6; D may be TRBD1 (6 bases). Between the trimmed V and J ends, which lost 5 bases and 7 bases, there was a span of 18 bases. CDR3 length: 15 amino acids. Germline V lookup: CDR1 GTSNPN, CDR2 SVGIG (reference sequence). The CDR3 region is CAWGNRDIKNSPLHF. CDR3 coding DNA: TGTGCCTGGGGGAACCGGGACATTAAAAATTCACCCCTCCACTTT.

The gene calls are TRBV2 and TRBJ2-1; D gene uncertain. V lost 5 bases to trimming and J lost 9 bases, with 8 bases between them. The germline gives CDR1 SNHLY, CDR2 FYNNEI. The CDR3 length is 11 residues. CDR3 protein: CASSRMPEQFF. CDR3 DNA sequence: TGTGCCAGCAGTCGAATGCCTGAGCAGTTCTTC.

This rearrangement joins TRBV29-1 to TRBJ2-1, with 9 bases identical to TRBD1. CDR1 is SQVTM, CDR2 ANQGSEA, per germline. The V and J ends lost 1 base and 1 base, in that order; junction bases with no gene match: 17. The CDR3 runs 20 residues. The CDR3 here is CSVEGIPGTGLVGSYNEQFF. CDR3 nucleotides: TGCAGCGTTGAAGGGATCCCCGGGACAGGGTTGGTTGGTTCCTACAATGAGCAGTTCTTC.

The V gene is TRBV28, the J gene TRBJ1-5, with D possibly being TRBD1 (6 bases). The CDR3 totals 14 residues. Between the trimmed V and J ends, which lost 6 bases and 2 bases, there was a span of 11 bases. Germline CDR1 is MDHEN and CDR2 is SYDVKM. This chain's CDR3 is CASSIPGGNQPQHF. CDR3 nucleotide sequence: TGTGCCAGCAGCATCCCAGGGGGCAATCAGCCCCAGCATTTT.

This clone was seen only once. V gene TRBV2 combines with J gene TRBJ2-1, with D perhaps TRBD1 or TRBD2 (5 bases each). In germline, CDR1 is SNHLY, CDR2 FYNNEI. V shed 4 bases and J shed 6 bases, with 16 bases lying between them. The CDR3 runs 15 residues. CDR3 nucleotides: TGTGCCAGCAGTGTCCGGGTCTACGGGGCCAATGAGCAGTTCTTC. Translating gives CASSVRVYGANEQFF.